What follows are 2 T cell receptor beta chains derived from one specimen sequenced in a study of long-term antiretroviral therapy in people with HIV. A v3.0 immunoSEQ assay was performed at survey level. TCRdb keeps only in-frame clones here, not all; method: immunoSEQ multiplex PCR. The sample yields about 22,000 clones, approximately 80% seen once. The material was unsorted PBMCs, obtained roughly 6.1 years after starting antiretroviral therapy. These receptors were obtained from a man aged 25-45 years with HIV.

The V gene is TRBV6-5, the J gene TRBJ2-1; 10 nucleotides agree with TRBD2. V was clipped by 2 bases and J by 5 bases; unmatched bases: 3. Germline assignment: CDR1 MNHEY and CDR2 SVGAGI. The CDR3 totals 15 residues. CDR3 coding DNA: TGTGCCAGCAGTTACGGACTAGCGGTTAACAATGAGCAGTTCTTC. Its translation: CASSYGLAVNNEQFF.

The V gene is TRBV11-2, the J gene TRBJ1-1; D unclear. The V gene's germline CDR1 is SGHAT and CDR2 FQNNGV. The CDR3 sequence is 14 residues long. Trimming took 5 bases from V and 2 from J, leaving 12 bases between them. This chain's CDR3 is CASSPAGLNTEAFF. The DNA of the CDR3 is TGTGCCAGCAGCCCCGCGGGCCTTAACACTGAAGCTTTCTTT.